The 2 T cell receptor beta chains below were found in one sample sequenced in a study of cytomegalovirus exposure and HLA in healthy donors. Primers: 60 Vbeta forward and 13 Jbeta reverse. TCRdb keeps only in-frame clones here, not all; method: immunoSEQ multiplex PCR. Of some 120,000 clones listed, more than 60% are singletons. Sequencing used PBMCs. These receptors were collected from a woman in her sixties in good health and CMV-seropositive.

The chain couples TRBV5-6 to TRBJ1-4; D might be TRBD1 (6 bases). The CDR3 contains 17 residues. CDR1 is SGHDT and CDR2 is YYEEEE in the germline V gene. With 0 bases removed from V and 5 bases from J, the gap between germline ends came to 17 bases. In nucleotides, the CDR3 is TGTGCCAGCAGCTTGGCCAAGAGAGGGGGTCCGAATGAAAAACTGTTTTTT. As protein: CASSLAKRGGPNEKLFF. The variable domain in full, with the rest retrieved from reference TRBV5-6 and TRBJ1-4, is DAGVTQSPTHLIKTRGQQVTLRCSPKSGHDTVSWYQQALGQGPQFIFQYYEEEERQRGNFPDRFSGHQFPNYSSELNVNALLLGDSALYLCASSLAKRGGPNEKLFFGSGTQLSVL.

The rearrangement uses TRBV5-1 and TRBJ2-4; 12 bases map to TRBD2. The CDR3 extends over 17 amino acids. V trimming: 0 bases; J trimming: 6 bases; junction bases outside the gene matches: 7. Germline values: CDR1 SGHRS, CDR2 YFSETQ. The CDR3 loop is CASSLAASGGVGNIQYF. CDR3 DNA sequence: TGCGCCAGCAGCTTGGCCGCTAGCGGGGGGGTTGGAAACATTCAGTACTTC.